The T cell receptor beta chain described here comes from a study of cytomegalovirus exposure and HLA in healthy donors. Study results and limitations: The investigators catalogued 150 or so TCR beta chains as cytomegalovirus-associated.

A note on this clone: The target antigen is unknown.

Here immunoSEQ multiplex PCR was the method, and the copy in TCRdb shows in-frame clones only, minus some. The sample lists 150,000 to 200,000 clones; roughly 89% were seen once. V lost 4 bases and J lost 0, with 11 bases in between. This CDR3 region has 15 residues. From germline, CDR1 is MGHDK and CDR2 SYGVNS. The V call is TRBV25-1, the J call TRBJ2-3; D is undetermined. This clonotype was obtained from a woman under 30 in good health and CMV-seropositive. Sequenced input: PBMCs. The CDR3 is CASSGYTSSTDTQYF. The CDR3 bases are TGTGCCAGCAGTGGGTACACCTCTAGCACAGATACGCAGTATTTT.